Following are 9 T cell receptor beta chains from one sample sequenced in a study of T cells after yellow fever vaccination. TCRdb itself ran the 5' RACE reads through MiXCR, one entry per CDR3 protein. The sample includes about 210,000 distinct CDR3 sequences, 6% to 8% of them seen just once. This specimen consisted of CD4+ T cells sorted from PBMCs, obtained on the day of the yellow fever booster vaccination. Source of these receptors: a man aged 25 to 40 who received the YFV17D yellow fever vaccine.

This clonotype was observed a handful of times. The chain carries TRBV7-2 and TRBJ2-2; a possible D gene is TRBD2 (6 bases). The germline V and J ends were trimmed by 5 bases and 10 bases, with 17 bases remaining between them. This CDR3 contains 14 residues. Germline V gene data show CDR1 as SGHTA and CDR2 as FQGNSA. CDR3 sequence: CASSPGTSFSELFF. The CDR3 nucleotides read TGTGCCAGCAGCCCCGGGACTTCATTTTCGGAGCTGTTTTTT.

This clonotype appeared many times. The CDR3 DNA sequence: TGTGCCAGCAGCTCCGGGACTAGCGGGAACTGGCATGAGCAGTTCTTC. Translating gives CASSSGTSGNWHEQFF. V and J are TRBV5-6 and TRBJ2-1, with TRBD2 identical over 13 bases. The V gene's germline CDR1 is SGHDT and CDR2 YYEEEE. The CDR3 spans 16 residues. V lost 3 bases to trimming and J lost 8 bases; unmatched junction nucleotides: 8. The whole variable domain, filled in from reference TRBV5-6 and TRBJ2-1, reads DAGVTQSPTHLIKTRGQQVTLRCSPKSGHDTVSWYQQALGQGPQFIFQYYEEEERQRGNFPDRFSGHQFPNYSSELNVNALLLGDSALYLCASSSGTSGNWHEQFFGPGTRLTVL.

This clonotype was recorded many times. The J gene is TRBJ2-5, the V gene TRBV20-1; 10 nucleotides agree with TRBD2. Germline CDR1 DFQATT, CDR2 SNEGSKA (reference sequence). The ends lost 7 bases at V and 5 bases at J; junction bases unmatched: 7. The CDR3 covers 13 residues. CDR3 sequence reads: CSVIAGGRETQYF. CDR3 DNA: TGCAGTGTGATAGCGGGAGGTCGGGAGACCCAGTACTTC.

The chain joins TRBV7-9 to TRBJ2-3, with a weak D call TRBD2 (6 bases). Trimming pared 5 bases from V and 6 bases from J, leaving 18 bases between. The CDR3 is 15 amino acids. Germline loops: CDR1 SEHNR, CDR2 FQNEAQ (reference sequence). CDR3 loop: CASSADGGGCDTQYF. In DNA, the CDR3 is TGTGCCAGCAGCGCAGACGGGGGAGGTTGTGATACGCAGTATTTT.

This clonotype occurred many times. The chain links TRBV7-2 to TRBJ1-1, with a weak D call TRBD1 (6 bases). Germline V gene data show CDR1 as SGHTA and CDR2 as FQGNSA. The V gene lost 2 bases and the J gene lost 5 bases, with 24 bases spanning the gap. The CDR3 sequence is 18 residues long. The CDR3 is CASSLKWTVGPGKTEAFF. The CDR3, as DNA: TGTGCCAGCAGCTTAAAATGGACAGTCGGGCCTGGTAAAACTGAAGCTTTCTTT.

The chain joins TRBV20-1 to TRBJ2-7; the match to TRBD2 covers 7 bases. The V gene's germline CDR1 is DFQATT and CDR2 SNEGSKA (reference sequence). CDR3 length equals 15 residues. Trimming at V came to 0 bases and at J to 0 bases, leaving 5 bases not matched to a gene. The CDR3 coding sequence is TGCAGTGCTAGAGAAACCGGGGGGTTCTCCTACGAGCAGTACTTC. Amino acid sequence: CSARETGGFSYEQYF.

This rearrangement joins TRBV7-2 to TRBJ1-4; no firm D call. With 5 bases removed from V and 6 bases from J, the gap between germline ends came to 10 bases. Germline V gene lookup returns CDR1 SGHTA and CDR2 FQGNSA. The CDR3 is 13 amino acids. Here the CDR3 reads CASSPGLDEKLFF. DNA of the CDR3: TGTGCCAGCAGCCCGGGCCTAGATGAAAAACTGTTTTTT.

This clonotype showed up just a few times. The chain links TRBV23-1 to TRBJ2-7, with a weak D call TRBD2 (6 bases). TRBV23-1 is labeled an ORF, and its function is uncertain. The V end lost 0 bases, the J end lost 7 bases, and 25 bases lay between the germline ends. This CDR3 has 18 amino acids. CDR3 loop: CASSQSGAPSANTWEQYF. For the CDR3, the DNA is TGCGCCAGCAGTCAATCTGGGGCCCCTAGCGCGAACACCTGGGAGCAGTACTTC.

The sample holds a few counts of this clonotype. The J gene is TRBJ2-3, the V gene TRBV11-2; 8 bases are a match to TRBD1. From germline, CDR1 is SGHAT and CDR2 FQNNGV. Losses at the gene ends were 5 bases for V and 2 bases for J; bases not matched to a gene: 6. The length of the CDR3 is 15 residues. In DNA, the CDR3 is TGTGCCAGCAGCCGACAGGGGCCCGTCACAGATACGCAGTATTTT. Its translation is CASSRQGPVTDTQYF. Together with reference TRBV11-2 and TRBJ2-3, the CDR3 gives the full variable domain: EAGVAQSPRYKIIEKRQSVAFWCNPISGHATLYWYQQILGQGPKLLIQFQNNGVVDDSQLPKDRFSAERLKGVDSTLKIQPAKLEDSAVYLCASSRQGPVTDTQYFGPGTRLTVL.